These T cell receptor beta chains were read from a single sample in a study of OX40 agonist ivuxolimab in advanced cancers. Sequencing was performed with immunoSEQ multiplex PCR; in TCRdb, only in-frame clones are kept and a portion is missing. The table has approximately 15,000 clones, roughly four fifths seen once. This material consisted of CD4+ or CD8+ T cells sorted from blood, taken in a trial of the OX40 agonist ivuxolimab. The receptors stem from an adult with an advanced solid tumor such as melanoma, head and neck, liver or kidney cancer. Both conserved end residues are part of each CDR3. A D gene is named only where the DNA matches it firmly. Size is stated for part of the rows, as once, few or many counts, or as a class when the clone is expanded.

j_gene | v_gene | d_gene | abundance | CDR3nt | CDR3aa
TRBJ2-5 | TRBV5-4 | - | - | TGTGCCAGCAGCTCCGGGACTCCCAAGGGAGAGACCCAGTACTTC | CASSSGTPKGETQYF
TRBJ2-2 | TRBV19 | - | once | TGTGCCTCAACCCCAGCGACGAACACCGGGGAGCTGTTTTTT | CASTPATNTGELFF
TRBJ2-7 | TRBV27 | - | - | TGTGCCAGCAGTTTATGGGGCCTGGGTAAATTCGAGCAGTACTTC | CASSLWGLGKFEQYF
TRBJ2-3 | TRBV5-4 | - | - | TGTGCCAGCAGCTTCCCCGGGTCCCCCACAGATACGCAGTATTTT | CASSFPGSPTDTQYF
TRBJ2-7 | TRBV9 | - | - | TGTGCCAGCAGCGAGGGGTTGGGCTACGAGCAGTACTTC | CASSEGLGYEQYF
TRBJ1-2 | TRBV2 | - | - | TGTGCCAGCAGGTCCGGATTTAGCGTTTCTAACTATGGCTACACCTTC | CASRSGFSVSNYGYTF
TRBJ2-3 | TRBV7-9 | - | - | TGTGCCACCTCAATAGATACGCAGTATTTT | CATSIDTQYF
TRBJ1-2 | TRBV4-1 | - | - | TGCGCCAGCAGCCTCAACCCCCGCTCCACTGCTTGGTATGGCTACACCTTC | CASSLNPRSTAWYGYTF
TRBJ1-6 | TRBV7-3 | - | - | TGTGCCAGCAGCCAAACCGGGGGAAGGGGTTCACCCCTCCACTTT | CASSQTGGRGSPLHF
TRBJ2-1 | TRBV5-4 | - | - | TGTGCCAGCAGAATTGCGGGGTGGAATGAGCAGTTCTTC | CASRIAGWNEQFF